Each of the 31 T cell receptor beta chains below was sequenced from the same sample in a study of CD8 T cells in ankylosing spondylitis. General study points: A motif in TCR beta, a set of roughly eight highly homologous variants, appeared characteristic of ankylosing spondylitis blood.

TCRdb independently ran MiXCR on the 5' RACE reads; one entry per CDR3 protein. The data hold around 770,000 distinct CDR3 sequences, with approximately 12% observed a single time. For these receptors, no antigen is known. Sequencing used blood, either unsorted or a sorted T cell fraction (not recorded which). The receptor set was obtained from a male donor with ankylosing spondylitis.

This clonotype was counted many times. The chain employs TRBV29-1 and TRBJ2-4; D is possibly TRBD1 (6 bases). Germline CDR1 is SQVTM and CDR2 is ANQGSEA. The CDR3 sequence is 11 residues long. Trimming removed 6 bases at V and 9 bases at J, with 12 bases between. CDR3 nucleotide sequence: TGCAGCGTCTCCACAGGGAGCATTCAGTACTTC. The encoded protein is CSVSTGSIQYF.

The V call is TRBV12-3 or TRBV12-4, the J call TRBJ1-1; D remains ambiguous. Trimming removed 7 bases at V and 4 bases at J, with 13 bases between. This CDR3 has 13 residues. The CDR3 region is CASTRDLSTEAFF. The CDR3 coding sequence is TGTGCCAGCACCAGAGACCTCAGCACTGAAGCTTTCTTT.

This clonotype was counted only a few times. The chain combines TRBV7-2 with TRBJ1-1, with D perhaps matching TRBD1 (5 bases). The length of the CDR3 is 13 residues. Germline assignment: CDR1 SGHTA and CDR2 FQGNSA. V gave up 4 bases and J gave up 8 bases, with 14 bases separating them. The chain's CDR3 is CASSSGRDAEAFF. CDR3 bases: TGTGCCAGCAGCTCGGGACGGGACGCCGAAGCTTTCTTT.

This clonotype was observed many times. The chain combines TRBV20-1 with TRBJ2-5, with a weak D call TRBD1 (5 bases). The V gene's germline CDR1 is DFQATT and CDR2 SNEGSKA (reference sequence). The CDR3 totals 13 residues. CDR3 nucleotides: TGCACCGCCCCAGGGTTTTTCCAAGAGACCCAGTACTTC. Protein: CTAPGFFQETQYF.

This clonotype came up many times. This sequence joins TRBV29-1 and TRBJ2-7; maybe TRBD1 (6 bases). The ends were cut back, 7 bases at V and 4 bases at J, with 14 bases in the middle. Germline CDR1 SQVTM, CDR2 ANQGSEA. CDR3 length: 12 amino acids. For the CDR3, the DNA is TGCAGCGCTCAAGGTGACAGGTACGAGCAGTACTTC. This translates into CSAQGDRYEQYF.

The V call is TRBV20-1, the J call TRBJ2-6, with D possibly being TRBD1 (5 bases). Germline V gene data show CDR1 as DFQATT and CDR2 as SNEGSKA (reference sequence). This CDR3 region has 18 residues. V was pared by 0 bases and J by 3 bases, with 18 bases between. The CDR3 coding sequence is TGCAGTGCTAGAGATTTGGGCAGGGTTCTAAGTGGGGCCAACGTCCTGACTTTC. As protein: CSARDLGRVLSGANVLTF.

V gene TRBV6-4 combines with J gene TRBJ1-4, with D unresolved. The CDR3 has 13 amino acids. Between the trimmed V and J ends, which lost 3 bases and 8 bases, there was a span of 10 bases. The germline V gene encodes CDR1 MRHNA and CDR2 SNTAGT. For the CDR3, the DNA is TGTGCCAGCAGTGAATACGTCGGGGAAAAACTGTTTTTT. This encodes CASSEYVGEKLFF.

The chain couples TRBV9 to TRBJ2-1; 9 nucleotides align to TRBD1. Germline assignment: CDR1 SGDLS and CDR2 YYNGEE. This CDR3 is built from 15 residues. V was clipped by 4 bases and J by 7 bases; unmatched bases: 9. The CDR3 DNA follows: TGTGCCAGCAGCACAGGAGGACAGGGGAAGAATGAGCAGTTCTTC. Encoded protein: CASSTGGQGKNEQFF.

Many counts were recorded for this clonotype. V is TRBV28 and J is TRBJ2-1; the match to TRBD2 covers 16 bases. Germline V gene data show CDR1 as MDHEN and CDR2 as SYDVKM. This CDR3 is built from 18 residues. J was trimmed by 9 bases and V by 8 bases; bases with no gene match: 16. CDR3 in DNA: TGTGCCAGCGGCTCCCCTTCGGTGGGACTAGCGGGGGGGGTTGAGCAGTTCTTC. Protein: CASGSPSVGLAGGVEQFF.

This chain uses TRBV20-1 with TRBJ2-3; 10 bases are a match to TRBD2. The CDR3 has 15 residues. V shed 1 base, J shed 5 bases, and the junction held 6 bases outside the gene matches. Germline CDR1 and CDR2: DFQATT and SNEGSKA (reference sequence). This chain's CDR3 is CSARAISGRGDTQYF. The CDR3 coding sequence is TGCAGTGCTAGAGCCATAAGCGGGAGGGGAGATACGCAGTATTTT.

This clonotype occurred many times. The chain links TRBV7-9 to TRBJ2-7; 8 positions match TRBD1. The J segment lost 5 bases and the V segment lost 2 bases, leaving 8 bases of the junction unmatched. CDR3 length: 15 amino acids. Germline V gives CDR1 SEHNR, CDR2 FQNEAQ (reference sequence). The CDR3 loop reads CASSLSQWTGNEQYF. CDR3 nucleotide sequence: TGTGCCAGCAGCTTATCCCAATGGACAGGGAACGAGCAGTACTTC.

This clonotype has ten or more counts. CDR3 amino acids: CASSPRRADTQYF. The CDR3 DNA is TGTGCCAGCAGCCCACGACGTGCAGATACGCAGTATTTT. The rearrangement joins TRBV7-2 to TRBJ2-3; D not certain. This CDR3 comprises 13 residues. The V gene lost 5 bases and the J gene lost 4 bases, with 10 bases spanning the gap. Looked up from germline, CDR1 is SGHTA and CDR2 is FQGNSA.

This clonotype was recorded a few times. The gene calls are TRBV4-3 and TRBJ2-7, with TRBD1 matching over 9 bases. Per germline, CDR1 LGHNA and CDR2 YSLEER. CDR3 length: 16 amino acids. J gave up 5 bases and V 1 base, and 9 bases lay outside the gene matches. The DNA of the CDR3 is TGCGCCAGCAGCCAAGTAAGGGGGGACAGGGCCGACGAGCAGTACTTC. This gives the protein CASSQVRGDRADEQYF.

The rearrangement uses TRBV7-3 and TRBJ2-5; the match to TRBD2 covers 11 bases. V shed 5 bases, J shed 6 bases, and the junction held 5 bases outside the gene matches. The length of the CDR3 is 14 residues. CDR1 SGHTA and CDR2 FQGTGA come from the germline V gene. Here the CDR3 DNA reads TGTGCCAGCAGCCGTAGCGGGGGGGCGCAGACCCAGTACTTC. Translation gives CASSRSGGAQTQYF. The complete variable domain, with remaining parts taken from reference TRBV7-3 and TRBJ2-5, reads GAGVSQTPSNKVTEKGKYVELRCDPISGHTALYWYRQSLGQGPEFLIYFQGTGAADDSGLPNDRFFAVRPEGSVSTLKIQRTERGDSAVYLCASSRSGGAQTQYFGPGTRLLVL.

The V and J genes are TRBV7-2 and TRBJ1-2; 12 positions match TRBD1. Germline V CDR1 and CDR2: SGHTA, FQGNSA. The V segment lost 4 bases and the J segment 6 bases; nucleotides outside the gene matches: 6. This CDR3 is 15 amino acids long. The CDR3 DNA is TGTGCCAGCAGCTCGGTGGGACAGGGGGCCGATGGCTACACCTTC. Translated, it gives CASSSVGQGADGYTF.

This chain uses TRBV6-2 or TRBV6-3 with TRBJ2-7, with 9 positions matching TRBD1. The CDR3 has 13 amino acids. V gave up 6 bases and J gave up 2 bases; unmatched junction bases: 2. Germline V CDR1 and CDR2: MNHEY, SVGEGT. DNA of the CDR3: TGTGCCAGCAGGACAGGGGGTACCTACGAGCAGTACTTC. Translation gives CASRTGGTYEQYF.

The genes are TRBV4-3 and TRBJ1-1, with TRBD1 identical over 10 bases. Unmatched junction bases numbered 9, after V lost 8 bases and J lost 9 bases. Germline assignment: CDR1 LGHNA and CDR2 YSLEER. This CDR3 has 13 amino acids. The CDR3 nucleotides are TGCGCCAGCGCGGGGGGACAGGGGACGAAAGCTTTCTTT. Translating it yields CASAGGQGTKAFF.

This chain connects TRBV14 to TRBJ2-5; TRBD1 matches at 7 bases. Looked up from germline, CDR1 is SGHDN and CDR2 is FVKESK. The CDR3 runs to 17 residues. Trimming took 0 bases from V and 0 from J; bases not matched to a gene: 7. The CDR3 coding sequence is TGTGCCAGCAGCCAAGACCCGAACAGGGGATACCAAGAGACCCAGTACTTC. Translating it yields CASSQDPNRGYQETQYF. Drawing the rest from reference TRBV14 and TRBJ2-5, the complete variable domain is EAGVTQFPSHSVIEKGQTVTLRCDPISGHDNLYWYRRVMGKEIKFLLHFVKESKQDESGMPNNRFLAERTGGTYSTLKVQPAELEDSGVYFCASSQDPNRGYQETQYFGPGTRLLVL.

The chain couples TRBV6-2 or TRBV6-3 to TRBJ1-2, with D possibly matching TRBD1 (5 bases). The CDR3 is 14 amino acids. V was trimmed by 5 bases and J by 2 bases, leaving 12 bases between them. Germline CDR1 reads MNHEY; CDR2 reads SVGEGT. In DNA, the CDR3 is TGTGCCAGCAGTCACTGGGGACGGAACTATGGCTACACCTTC. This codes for CASSHWGRNYGYTF.

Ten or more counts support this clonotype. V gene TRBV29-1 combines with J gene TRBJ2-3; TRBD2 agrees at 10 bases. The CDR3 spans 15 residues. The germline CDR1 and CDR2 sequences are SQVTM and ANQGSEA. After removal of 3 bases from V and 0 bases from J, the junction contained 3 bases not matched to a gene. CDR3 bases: TGCAGCGTTGAGGGGACTAGCGTTAGCACAGATACGCAGTATTTT. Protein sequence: CSVEGTSVSTDTQYF.

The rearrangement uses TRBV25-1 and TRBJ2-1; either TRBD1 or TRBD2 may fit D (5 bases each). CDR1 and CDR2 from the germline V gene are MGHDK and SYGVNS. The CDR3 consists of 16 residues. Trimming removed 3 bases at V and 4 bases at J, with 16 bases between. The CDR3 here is CASSDLPRGGYNEQFF. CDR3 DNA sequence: TGTGCCAGCAGTGATCTACCGAGGGGTGGATACAATGAGCAGTTCTTC.

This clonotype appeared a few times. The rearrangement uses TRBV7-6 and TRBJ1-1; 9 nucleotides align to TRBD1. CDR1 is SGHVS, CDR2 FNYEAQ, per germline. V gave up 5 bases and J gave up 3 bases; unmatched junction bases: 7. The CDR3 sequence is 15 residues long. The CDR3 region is CASSRQGVGDTEAFF. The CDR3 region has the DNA TGTGCCAGCAGCAGACAGGGGGTTGGGGACACTGAAGCTTTCTTT.

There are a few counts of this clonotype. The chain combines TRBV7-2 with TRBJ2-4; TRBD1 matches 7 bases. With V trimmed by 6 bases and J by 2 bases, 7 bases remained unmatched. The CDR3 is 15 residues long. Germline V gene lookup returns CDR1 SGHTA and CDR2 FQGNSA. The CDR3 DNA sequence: TGTGCCAGCAGACCCGGGACAGTTTCCAAAAACATTCAGTACTTC. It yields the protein CASRPGTVSKNIQYF.

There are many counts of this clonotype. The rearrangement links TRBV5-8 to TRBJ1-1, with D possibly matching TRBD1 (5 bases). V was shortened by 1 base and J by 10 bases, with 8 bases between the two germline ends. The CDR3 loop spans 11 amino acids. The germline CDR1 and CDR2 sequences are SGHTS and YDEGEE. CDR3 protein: CASSLSGGAFF. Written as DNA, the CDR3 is TGTGCCAGCAGCTTGAGTGGGGGAGCTTTCTTT. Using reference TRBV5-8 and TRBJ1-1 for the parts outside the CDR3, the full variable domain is EAGVTQSPTHLIKTRGQQATLRCSPISGHTSVYWYQQALGLGLQFLLWYDEGEERNRGNFPPRFSGRQFPNYSSELNVNALELEDSALYLCASSLSGGAFFGQGTRLTVV.

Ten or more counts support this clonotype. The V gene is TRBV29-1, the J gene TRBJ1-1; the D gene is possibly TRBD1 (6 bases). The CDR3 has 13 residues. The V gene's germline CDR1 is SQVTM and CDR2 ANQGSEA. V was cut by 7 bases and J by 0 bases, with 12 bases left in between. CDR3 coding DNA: TGCAGCGGAAGGGGACAAATGAACACTGAAGCTTTCTTT. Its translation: CSGRGQMNTEAFF.

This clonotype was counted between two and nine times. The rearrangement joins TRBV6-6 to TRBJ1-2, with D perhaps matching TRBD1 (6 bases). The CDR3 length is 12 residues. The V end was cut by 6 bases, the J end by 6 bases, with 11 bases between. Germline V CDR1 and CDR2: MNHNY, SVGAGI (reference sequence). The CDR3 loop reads CASSPTGNGYTF. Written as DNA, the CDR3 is TGTGCCAGCAGCCCTACAGGGAATGGCTACACCTTC.

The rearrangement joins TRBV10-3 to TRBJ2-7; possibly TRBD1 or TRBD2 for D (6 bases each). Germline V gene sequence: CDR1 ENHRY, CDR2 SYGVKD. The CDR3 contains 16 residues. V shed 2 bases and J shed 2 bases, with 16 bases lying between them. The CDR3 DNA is TGTGCCATCAGTGAGGCCCTACACAGGGAGGCCTACGAGCAGTACTTC. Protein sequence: CAISEALHREAYEQYF.

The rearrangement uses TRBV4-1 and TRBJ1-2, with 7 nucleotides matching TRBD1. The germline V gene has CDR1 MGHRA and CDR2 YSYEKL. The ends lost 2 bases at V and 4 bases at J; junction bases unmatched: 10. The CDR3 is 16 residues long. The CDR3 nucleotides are TGCGCCAGCAGCCAACCGACAGGGAGAAGCTCCTATGGCTACACCTTC. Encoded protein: CASSQPTGRSSYGYTF.

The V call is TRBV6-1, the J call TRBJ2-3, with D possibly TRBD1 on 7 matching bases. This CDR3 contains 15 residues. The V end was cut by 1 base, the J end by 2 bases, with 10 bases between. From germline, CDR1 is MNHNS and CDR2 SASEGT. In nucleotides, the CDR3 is TGTGCCAGCAGTGAAGGCGGGACAGTCACAGATACGCAGTATTTT. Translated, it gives CASSEGGTVTDTQYF.

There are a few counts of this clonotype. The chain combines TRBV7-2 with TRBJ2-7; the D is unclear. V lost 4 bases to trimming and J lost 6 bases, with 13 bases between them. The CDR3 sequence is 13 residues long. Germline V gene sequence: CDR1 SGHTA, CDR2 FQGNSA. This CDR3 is CASSSQHEREQYF. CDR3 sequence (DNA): TGTGCCAGCAGCTCGCAACACGAGCGCGAGCAGTACTTC.

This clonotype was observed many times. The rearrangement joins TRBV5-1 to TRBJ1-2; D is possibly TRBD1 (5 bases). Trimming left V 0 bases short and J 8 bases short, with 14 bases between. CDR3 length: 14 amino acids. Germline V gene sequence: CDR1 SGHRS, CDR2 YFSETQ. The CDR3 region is CASSLEGQGDGYTF. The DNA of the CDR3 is TGCGCCAGCAGCTTGGAGGGGCAGGGAGACGGCTACACCTTC.